Listed here is a single T cell receptor (beta chain). Its antigen is undetermined. After removal of 6 bases from V and 0 bases from J, the junction contained 2 bases not matched to a gene. The CDR3 length is 14 residues. CDR1 and CDR2 (germline): SQVTM, ANQGSEA. This record comes from a study of T cell responses to AZD1222 COVID-19 vaccine. Whole-study results and caveats: Nearly half of spike-specific TCRs reportedly go after variant regions that carry no mutations. Dominant at 160-218 and 743-854, vaccine-associated CD4 TCRs also spanned spike. The donor group comprised mostly white British people and more females; the analysis possibly underestimated clonal diversity. Among AZD1222 vaccinees, only 5 or 6 were seropositive at baseline.

Using immunoSEQ multiplex PCR, the repertoire was profiled, and TCRdb retains in-frame clones only, with some absent. The table has fewer than 110,000 clones, roughly 90% seen once; the top ten hold approximately 9.3%. The chain employs TRBV29-1 and TRBJ1-3; 10 nucleotides align to TRBD1. The sequences come from peripheral blood, collected 28 days after the second AZD1222 dose. This receptor was identified in an adult who received the AZD1222 COVID-19 vaccine. The CDR3 region is CSVWTGGSGNTIYF. For the CDR3, the DNA is TGCAGCGTGTGGACAGGGGGCTCTGGAAACACCATATATTTT.